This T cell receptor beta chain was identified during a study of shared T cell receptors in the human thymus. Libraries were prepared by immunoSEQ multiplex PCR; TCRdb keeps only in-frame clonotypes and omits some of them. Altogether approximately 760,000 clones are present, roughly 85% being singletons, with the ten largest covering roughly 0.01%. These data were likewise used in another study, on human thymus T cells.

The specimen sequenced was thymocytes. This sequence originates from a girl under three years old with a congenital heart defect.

Here the CDR3 DNA reads TGTGCCAGCAGTTCGGGACTAGCGGAGTACAATGAGCAGTTCTTC. Its translation: CASSSGLAEYNEQFF. This sequence joins TRBV28 and TRBJ2-1; 11 bases match TRBD2. V trimming: 4 bases; J trimming: 4 bases; junction bases outside the gene matches: 3. The CDR3 runs 15 residues. Looked up from germline, CDR1 is MDHEN and CDR2 is SYDVKM.